This T cell receptor beta chain was identified in a study of T cell changes during pregnancy in multiple sclerosis. V gave up 3 bases and J gave up 2 bases, with 10 bases separating them. CDR3 length: 14 residues. CDR1 and CDR2 (germline): SGHTA, FQGNSA. This clone was counted once. Clones were sequenced by immunoSEQ multiplex PCR, and TCRdb holds only the in-frame ones, with some missing. The table includes 50,000 to 65,000 clones, approximately 91% detected once. The chain couples TRBV7-2 to TRBJ2-5, with unresolved D. Sequencing used peripheral blood, obtained in the second trimester of pregnancy. This TCR came from a female donor with multiple sclerosis, enrolled in a pregnancy study. In DNA form, the CDR3 reads TGTGCCAGCAGCTTTTCCCGTTTACAAGAGACCCAGTACTTC. This codes for CASSFSRLQETQYF. Complete variable domain (other parts from reference TRBV7-2 and TRBJ2-5): GAGVSQSPSNKVTEKGKDVELRCDPISGHTALYWYRQSLGQGLEFLIYFQGNSAPDKSGLPSDRFSAERTGGSVSTLTIQRTQQEDSAVYLCASSFSRLQETQYFGPGTRLLVL.